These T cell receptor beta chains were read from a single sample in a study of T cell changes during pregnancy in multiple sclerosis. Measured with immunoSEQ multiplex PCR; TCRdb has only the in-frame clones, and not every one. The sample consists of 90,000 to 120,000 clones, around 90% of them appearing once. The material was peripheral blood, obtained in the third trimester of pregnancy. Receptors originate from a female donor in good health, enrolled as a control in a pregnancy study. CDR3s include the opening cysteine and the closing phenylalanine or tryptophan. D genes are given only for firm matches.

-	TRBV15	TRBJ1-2	CATSTDRNYGYTF
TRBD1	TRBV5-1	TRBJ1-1	CASREGASTEAFF
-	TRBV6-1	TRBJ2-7	CAIAPAQDTYEQYF
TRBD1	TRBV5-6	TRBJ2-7	CASSVGGTGNEQYF
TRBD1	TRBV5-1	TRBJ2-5	CASSFVFSEQGRKETQYF
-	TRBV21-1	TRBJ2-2	CASSLGGGAGTGELFF
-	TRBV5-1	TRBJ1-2	CASSPQEANYGYTF
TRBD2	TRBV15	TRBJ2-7	CATSEGSGGIYEQYF
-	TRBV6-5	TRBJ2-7	CASSYVQGTPSYEQYF
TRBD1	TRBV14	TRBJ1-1	CASSHAGGMNTEAFF
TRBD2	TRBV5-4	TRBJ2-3	CASRATSGGAPDTQYF
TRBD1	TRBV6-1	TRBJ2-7	CASSERYRGRLGYEQYF
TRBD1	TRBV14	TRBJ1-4	CASSLTTGAPKKLFF
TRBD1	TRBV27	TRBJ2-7	CASSVGQGYEQYF
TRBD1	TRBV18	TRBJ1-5	CASSVLGQGPGQPQHF
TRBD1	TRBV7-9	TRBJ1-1	CASSHQNGTGITEAFF
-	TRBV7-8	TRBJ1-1	CASNLRDTNTEAFF